The 11 T cell receptor beta chains in this list originate from one sample, sequenced in a study of blood T cell repertoires in COVID-19. Assay used: immunoSEQ multiplex PCR; TCRdb lists only in-frame clones, some missing. The table records approximately 230,000 clones, approximately 88% of them present only once. What was sequenced was peripheral blood. Source of these receptors: a woman aged 25 to 39 with COVID-19, enrolled during active disease.

The chain has TRBV5-3 and TRBJ2-5, with 15 positions matching TRBD2. TRBV5-3 counts as an open reading frame of uncertain function. Trimming took 4 bases from V and 1 from J; bases not matched to a gene: 8. The CDR3 totals 18 residues. As DNA, the CDR3 is TGTGCCAGAAGCACGGGACTAGCGGGGGGAGGATTCCAAGAGACCCAGTACTTC. This sequence encodes CARSTGLAGGGFQETQYF.

V gene TRBV4-3 combines with J gene TRBJ1-1; D is ambiguous. Germline V gene sequence: CDR1 LGHNA, CDR2 YSLEER. The CDR3 sequence is 13 residues long. The V gene lost 8 bases and the J gene lost 3 bases, with 13 bases spanning the gap. The CDR3 DNA reads TGCGCCAGCCGAATAGGTCGGGACACTGAAGCTTTCTTT. Amino acids: CASRIGRDTEAFF.

The V call is TRBV5-4, the J call TRBJ2-5; possible D gene TRBD1, 5 bases. CDR3 size: 15 residues. V was pared by 0 bases and J by 5 bases, with 14 bases between. CDR1 and CDR2 (germline): SGHNT, YYREEE (reference sequence). The CDR3 DNA sequence: TGTGCCAGCAGCTTGGTCCAGGGTCGAGTCGAGACCCAGTACTTC. It is translated as CASSLVQGRVETQYF.

The chain carries TRBV15 and TRBJ1-1; D unclear. Germline CDR1 LNHNV, CDR2 YYDKDF (reference sequence). Between the trimmed V and J ends, which lost 2 bases and 5 bases, there was a span of 9 bases. This CDR3 is 13 amino acids long. The DNA for the CDR3 is TGTGCCACCAGCAGACAGAGGAGTACTGAAGCTTTCTTT. It is translated as CATSRQRSTEAFF.

The J gene is TRBJ1-6, the V gene TRBV10-3, with TRBD1 identical over 8 bases. The germline gives CDR1 ENHRY, CDR2 SYGVKD. The CDR3 is 14 amino acids. V gave up 10 bases and J gave up 8 bases; unmatched junction bases: 10. CDR3 coding DNA: TGTGCCAGCCGGCGAGGACAGGGATATTCACCCCTCCACTTT. Its translation: CASRRGQGYSPLHF.

This clone was seen a handful of times. This chain joins TRBV19 and TRBJ2-3; 9 bases line up with TRBD2. This CDR3 is built from 13 residues. With 4 bases clipped from V and 6 bases from J, the junction kept 2 bases outside the gene matches. Germline-derived CDR1 and CDR2 are LNHDA and SQIVND (reference sequence). Here the CDR3 reads CASSTSGADTQYF. The CDR3 nucleotides are TGTGCCAGTAGTACTAGCGGGGCGGATACGCAGTATTTT.

The gene calls are TRBV12-3 or TRBV12-4 and TRBJ2-3, with TRBD2 as a possible D gene (5 bases). The V and J ends lost 2 bases and 4 bases respectively, with 7 bases between them. The CDR3 spans 13 residues. For the CDR3, the DNA is TGTGCCAGCAGTTTAATCGGGGCAGATACGCAGTATTTT. Translation gives CASSLIGADTQYF.

J is TRBJ1-2 and V is TRBV13, with no clear D. Germline assignment: CDR1 PRHDT and CDR2 FYEKMQ (reference sequence). With 2 bases removed from V and 7 bases from J, the gap between germline ends came to 29 bases. This CDR3 contains 19 residues. CDR3 coding DNA: TGTGCCAGCAGCTTACCCGTAGTAAACCAAGAAGGGAGCTTCGGTGGCTACACCTTC. Translated, it gives CASSLPVVNQEGSFGGYTF.

There are a few counts of this clone. The gene calls are TRBV5-6 and TRBJ1-1, with D perhaps TRBD1 (6 bases). This CDR3 comprises 13 residues. V was trimmed by 3 bases and J by 5 bases, leaving 11 bases between them. The germline CDR1 and CDR2 sequences are SGHDT and YYEEEE. The CDR3 loop is CASSWLRGTEAFF. Here the CDR3 DNA reads TGTGCCAGCAGCTGGTTAAGGGGGACTGAAGCTTTCTTT.

As concerns this clone: Other DNA sequences within the sample encode an identical CDR3. This chain uses TRBV19 with TRBJ2-5; TRBD1 matches 8 bases. With 6 bases clipped from V and 2 bases from J, the junction kept 5 bases outside the gene matches. CDR3 size: 14 residues. Germline lookup yields CDR1 LNHDA and CDR2 SQIVND (reference sequence). The CDR3 here is CASSPDRGQETQYF. DNA of the CDR3: TGTGCCAGTAGCCCCGACAGGGGACAAGAGACCCAGTACTTC. The full variable domain, rest sourced from reference TRBV19 and TRBJ2-5, is DGGITQSPKYLFRKEGQNVTLSCEQNLNHDAMYWYRQDPGQGLRLIYYSQIVNDFQKGDIAEGYSVSREKKESFPLTVTSAQKNPTAFYLCASSPDRGQETQYFGPGTRLLVL.

J is TRBJ1-2 and V is TRBV13, with a tentative D call TRBD1 (6 bases). Per germline, CDR1 PRHDT and CDR2 FYEKMQ (reference sequence). V lost 10 bases, J lost 2 bases, and 20 bases lay in between. This CDR3 is built from 15 residues. CDR3 region: CATRQEATKNYGYTF. The CDR3 bases are TGTGCCACCCGACAGGAGGCCACGAAAAACTATGGCTACACCTTC. Drawing the rest from reference TRBV13 and TRBJ1-2, the complete variable domain is AAGVIQSPRHLIKEKRETATLKCYPIPRHDTVYWYQQGPGQDPQFLISFYEKMQSDKGSIPDRFSAQQFSDYHSELNMSSLELGDSALYFCATRQEATKNYGYTFGSGTRLTVV.